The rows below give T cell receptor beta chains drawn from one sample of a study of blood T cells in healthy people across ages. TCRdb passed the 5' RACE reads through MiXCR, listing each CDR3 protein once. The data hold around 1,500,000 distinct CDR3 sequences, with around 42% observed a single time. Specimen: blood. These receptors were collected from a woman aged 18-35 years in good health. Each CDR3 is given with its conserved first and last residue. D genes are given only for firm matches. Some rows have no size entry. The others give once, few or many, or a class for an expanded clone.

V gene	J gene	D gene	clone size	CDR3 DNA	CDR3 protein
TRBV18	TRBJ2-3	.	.	TGTGCCAGCTCACCCTTACGACAGGGAGGCCCAGATACGCAGTATTTT	CASSPLRQGGPDTQYF
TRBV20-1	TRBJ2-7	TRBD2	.	TGCAGTGCTCCCAAGACTAGCGGGAGCAAAACCTACGAGCAGTACTTC	CSAPKTSGSKTYEQYF
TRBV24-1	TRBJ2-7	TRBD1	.	TGTGCCACCAGTGATCGTAGGACAGGGCCCCACGAGCAGTACTTC	CATSDRRTGPHEQYF
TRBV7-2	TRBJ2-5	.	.	TGTGCCAGCAGCTTAGACCAGGGGACGTGGGAGACCCAGTACTTC	CASSLDQGTWETQYF
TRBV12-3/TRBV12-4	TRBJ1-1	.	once	TGTGCCAGCACAGGGACACTGGTCTCTTCGAACACTGAAGCTTTCTTT	CASTGTLVSSNTEAFF
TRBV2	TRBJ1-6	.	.	TGTGCCAGCAGTGAATGGGGGCGCTCCTATAATTCACCCCTCCACTTT	CASSEWGRSYNSPLHF
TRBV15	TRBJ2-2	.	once	TGTGCCACCAGCAGAGGACCGGCAGGGGCCGGGGAGCTGTTTTTT	CATSRGPAGAGELFF
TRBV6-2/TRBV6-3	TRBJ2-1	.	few	TGTGCCAGCACGGCCGGAGGGGGGCAAAATGAGCAGTTCTTC	CASTAGGGQNEQFF
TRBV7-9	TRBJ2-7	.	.	TGTGCCAGCAGCTTAGTCAGGGCCCCCTACGAGCAGTACTTC	CASSLVRAPYEQYF
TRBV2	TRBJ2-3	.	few	TGTGCCAGCAGCGACATCTCAGATACGCAGTATTTT	CASSDISDTQYF
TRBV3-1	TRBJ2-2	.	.	TGTGCCAGCAGCCCGTATGGGAACACCGGGGAGCTGTTTTTT	CASSPYGNTGELFF
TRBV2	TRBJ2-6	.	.	TGTGCCAGCAGCGTTATTCCTGGGGCCAACGTCCTGACTTTC	CASSVIPGANVLTF
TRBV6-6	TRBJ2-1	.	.	TGTGCCAGCAGTTACTGGACCGGACAATACAATGAGCAGTTCTTC	CASSYWTGQYNEQFF
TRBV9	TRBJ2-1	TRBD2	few	TGTGCCAGCGGCGGGGGGGCGGCTAATGAGCAGTTCTTC	CASGGGAANEQFF
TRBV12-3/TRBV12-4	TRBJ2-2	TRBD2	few	TGTGCCAGCAGTTCCGACCTCGTGGGGGGGGCCGGGGAGCTGTTTTTT	CASSSDLVGGAGELFF
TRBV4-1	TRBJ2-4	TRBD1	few	TGCGCCAGCAGCCCAGACCGAACCGGGACAGGGCCTGACATTCAGTACTTC	CASSPDRTGTGPDIQYF
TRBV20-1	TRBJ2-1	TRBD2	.	TGCAGTGCTACAGGACTAGCGGGAGGCGTCCTGGATGAGCAGTTCTTC	CSATGLAGGVLDEQFF
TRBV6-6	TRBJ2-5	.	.	TGTGCCAGTGGGCTTATGGAGACCCAGTACTTC	CASGLMETQYF
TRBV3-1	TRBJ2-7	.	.	TGTGCCAGCAGCCAAGATCGGTGGGGGGGGCCCTCCGAGCAGTACTTC	CASSQDRWGGPSEQYF
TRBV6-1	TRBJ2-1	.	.	TGTGCCAGCAGTGAAAAGGTGGCAGGGGGGAATGAGCAGTTCTTC	CASSEKVAGGNEQFF
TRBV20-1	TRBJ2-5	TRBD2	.	TGCAGTGCGCAAAGACGGACTAGCGGCTACAATGAGCAGTACTTC	CSAQRRTSGYNEQYF
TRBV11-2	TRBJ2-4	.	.	TGTGCCAGCAGGGCCGGACAGCAACTAGCCAAAAACATTCAGTACTTC	CASRAGQQLAKNIQYF
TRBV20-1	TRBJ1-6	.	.	TGCAGTGCGAAGCCCACAGGGCTACCTAATTCACCCCTCCACTTT	CSAKPTGLPNSPLHF
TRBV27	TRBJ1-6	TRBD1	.	TGTGCCAGCAGTGTAGGGACAGGGGTTTCACCCCTCCACTTT	CASSVGTGVSPLHF
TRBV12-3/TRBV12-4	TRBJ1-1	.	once	TGTGCCAGCAGTTTTAGCCCGCAGGGCCACCCGAACACTGAAGCTTTCTTT	CASSFSPQGHPNTEAFF
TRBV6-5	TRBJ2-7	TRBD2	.	TGTGCCAGCAGTTACTCAGGAGCGGGGGGCGTCTGGGAGCAGTACTTC	CASSYSGAGGVWEQYF
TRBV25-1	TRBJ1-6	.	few	TGTGCCAGCAGTTTCACAGGGAGGGGTTCACCCCTCCACTTT	CASSFTGRGSPLHF
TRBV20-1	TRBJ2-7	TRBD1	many	TGCAGTGCTCAGGACAGGGAGCCTTACGAGCAGTACTTC	CSAQDREPYEQYF
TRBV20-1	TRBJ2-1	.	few	TGCAGTGCTAGAGATACAAGGACTACGTCCTACAATGAGCAGTTCTTC	CSARDTRTTSYNEQFF
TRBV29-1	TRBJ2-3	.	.	TGCAGCGTTGAGGGGAGGAAGGGGAGCCCCATGGGAGATACGCAGTATTTT	CSVEGRKGSPMGDTQYF
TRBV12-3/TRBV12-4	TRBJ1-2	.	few	TGTGCCAGCAGTTTAGCGGGGTCTTCTGGCTACACCTTC	CASSLAGSSGYTF
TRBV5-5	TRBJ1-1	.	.	TGTGCCAGCAGCTTCGATCACAGGCTTGTTGGGAACACTGAAGCTTTCTTT	CASSFDHRLVGNTEAFF
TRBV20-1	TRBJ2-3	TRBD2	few	TGCAGTGTCGGGGAGAAGCGGGGGGGCCGGGATACGCAGTATTTT	CSVGEKRGGRDTQYF
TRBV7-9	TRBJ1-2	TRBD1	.	TGTGCCAGCAGCTCCTCGACAGGGATAAGGGGCTACACCTTC	CASSSSTGIRGYTF
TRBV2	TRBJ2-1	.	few	TGTGCCAGCAGTGGGGGGGACACGGGGTACAATGAGCAGTTCTTC	CASSGGDTGYNEQFF
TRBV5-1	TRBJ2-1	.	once	TGCGCCAGCAGCTGGGCCCTGACCAATGAGCAGTTCTTC	CASSWALTNEQFF
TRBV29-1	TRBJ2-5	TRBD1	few	TGCAGCGTTGAATACGGCAGGGGGCTTCGAGAGACCCAGTACTTC	CSVEYGRGLRETQYF
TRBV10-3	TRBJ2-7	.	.	TGTGCCATCAGTGAGTCGGACAGCCCATCCTACGAGCAGTACTTC	CAISESDSPSYEQYF
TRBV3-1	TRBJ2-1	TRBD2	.	TGTGCCAGCAGCCAACGGGGGGGTGGGTACAATGAGCAGTTCTTC	CASSQRGGGYNEQFF
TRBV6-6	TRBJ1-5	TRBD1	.	TGTGCCAGCAGTTACTCGATAGGGGGCCGGAATCAGCCCCAGCATTTT	CASSYSIGGRNQPQHF
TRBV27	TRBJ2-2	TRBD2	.	TGTGCCAGCAGTTTGAGCGGGGATCGGTTAACCGGGGAGCTGTTTTTT	CASSLSGDRLTGELFF
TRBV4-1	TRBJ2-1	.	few	TGCGCCAGCAGCCAAGAACCCTCAGCAGGGCGTGAGCAGTTCTTC	CASSQEPSAGREQFF
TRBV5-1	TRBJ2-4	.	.	TGCGCCAGCAGCCCAAGCGGGCAGGGGGGGAAAAACATTCAGTACTTC	CASSPSGQGGKNIQYF
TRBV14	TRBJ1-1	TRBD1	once	TGTGCCAGCAGTCGGGACAGGGTGGCGAACACTGAAGCTTTCTTT	CASSRDRVANTEAFF
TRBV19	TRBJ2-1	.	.	TGTGCCAGTAGCAGCGGAGGACAGATAAACAATGAGCAGTTCTTC	CASSSGGQINNEQFF
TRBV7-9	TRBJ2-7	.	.	TGTTCCGGCAGCCCCAAGGGCCCCTACGAGCAGTACTTC	CSGSPKGPYEQYF
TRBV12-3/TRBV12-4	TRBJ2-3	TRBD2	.	TGTGCCAGCAGGAAAGCGGGAGGGGGCACAGATACGCAGTATTTT	CASRKAGGGTDTQYF
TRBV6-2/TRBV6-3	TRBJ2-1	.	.	TGTGCCAGCAGTCTAATAGCCATATCCACCTACAATGAGCAGTTCTTC	CASSLIAISTYNEQFF
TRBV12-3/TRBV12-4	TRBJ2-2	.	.	TGTGCCAGCAGGCCCGGACTGTTCAAAGAGGGCACCGGGGAGCTGTTTTTT	CASRPGLFKEGTGELFF
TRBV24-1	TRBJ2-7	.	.	TGTGCCACCAGTGATTTAGCTGGGCTGCAGTACTTC	CATSDLAGLQYF
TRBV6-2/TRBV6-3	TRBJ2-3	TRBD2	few	TGTGCCAGCAGTTACTCTGAACTAGCGGGAGCCGATACGCAGTATTTT	CASSYSELAGADTQYF
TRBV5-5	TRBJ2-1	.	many	TGTGCCAGCAGCCCCCGGACAGTGGGGTACAATGAGCAGTTCTTC	CASSPRTVGYNEQFF
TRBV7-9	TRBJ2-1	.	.	TGTGCCAGCAGCACCCCTACCCCCGGGAATGAGCAGTTCTTC	CASSTPTPGNEQFF
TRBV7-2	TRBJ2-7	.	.	TGTGCCAGCAGCTTAGTTATAGGGGCCCAGCACGAGCAGTACTTC	CASSLVIGAQHEQYF